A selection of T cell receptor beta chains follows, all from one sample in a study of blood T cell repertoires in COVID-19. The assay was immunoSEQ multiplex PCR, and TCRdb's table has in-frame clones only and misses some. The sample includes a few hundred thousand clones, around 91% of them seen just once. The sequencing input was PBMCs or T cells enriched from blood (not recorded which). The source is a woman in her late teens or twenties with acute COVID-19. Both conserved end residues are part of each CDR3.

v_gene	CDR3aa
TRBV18	CASSPEASGSSDTQYF
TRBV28	CASSPSGGNTIYF
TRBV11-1	CASTGVGLNTEAFF
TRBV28	CASNLGGSGNTIYF
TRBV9	CASSVSHVSPGQGYNEQFF
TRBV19	CASSIDGTENTEAFF
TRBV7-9	CASSLGYRGTDTQYF
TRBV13	CASSHPDKAGNTIYF
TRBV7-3	CASSLTLNGGELFF
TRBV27	CASRRLAGTEAAQETQYF
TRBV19	CASSRVTPMVNTGELFF
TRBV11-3	CASRVGQGLNTEAFF
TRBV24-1	CAASDSSLTSARETQYF
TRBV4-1	CASSQEPGQGAYEQYF
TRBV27	CASSLRTGYTEAFF
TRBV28	CASTRGGNQPQHF
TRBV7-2	CASSLVSVSNQPQHF
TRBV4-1	CASSQVARADPMENEKLFF
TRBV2	CASGQRLPNTEAFF
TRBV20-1	CSASSVGDRAYEQYF
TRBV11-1	CASSPSGQGNYGYTF
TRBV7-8	CASSLTLGQAIYGYTF
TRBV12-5	CASGGTGFYGYTF
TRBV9	CASSGYRVGTGELFF
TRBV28	CASSLPQTSTQPQHF
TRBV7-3	CASSSPTGDQDTEAFF